The rows below give T cell receptor beta chains drawn from one sample of a study of cytomegalovirus exposure and HLA in healthy donors. Sequencing used immunoSEQ multiplex PCR; TCRdb keeps in-frame clones, though not all of them. The sample has over 70,000 clones, over 60% seen once. The sequenced sample consisted of PBMCs. The receptors shown here come from a man aged 35-49 years in good health and CMV-seropositive. Both conserved end residues are part of each CDR3. The D gene is left open where the match is weak. Only some rows state a clone size, as once, few, many or a class for expanded clones.

d_gene	v_gene	abundance	j_gene	CDR3nt	CDR3aa
TRBD1	TRBV18	-	TRBJ2-2	TGTGCCAGCTCACCGTCAGGGGGACGAACCGGGGAGCTGTTTTTT	CASSPSGGRTGELFF
-	TRBV16	-	TRBJ1-1	TGTGCCAGCAGCCAAGGCGACAGGCCCCGGAACACTGAAGCTTTCTTT	CASSQGDRPRNTEAFF
-	TRBV6-5	few	TRBJ2-3	TGTGCCAGCAGTTACGCGGAGGGAGATACGCAGTATTTT	CASSYAEGDTQYF
-	TRBV6-1	once	TRBJ2-5	TGTGCCAGCAGTGAGTCCCGAGCGTATATGGAGACCCAGTACTTC	CASSESRAYMETQYF
-	TRBV29-1	few	TRBJ2-7	TGCAGCGCCTCCGTGGCGCTAGACTACGAGCAGTACTTC	CSASVALDYEQYF
TRBD1	TRBV5-1	-	TRBJ1-5	TGCGCCAGCAGCCCGGGACAGGAGAGCAATCAGCCCCAGCATTTT	CASSPGQESNQPQHF
TRBD1	TRBV5-4	once	TRBJ1-1	TGTGCCAGCCCCTCTCCGGGACAGCAAAGGTGGACTGAAGCTTTCTTT	CASPSPGQQRWTEAFF
-	TRBV19	-	TRBJ1-5	TGTGCCAGTAGGACCGAGAATGGACAGTATAGCAATCAGCCCCAGCATTTT	CASRTENGQYSNQPQHF
-	TRBV7-9	few	TRBJ2-7	TGTGCCAGCAGCTTATTGACAGCCTACGAGCAGTACTTC	CASSLLTAYEQYF
-	TRBV6-1	few	TRBJ1-1	TGTGCCAGCATGGGGCAGAACACTGAAGCTTTCTTT	CASMGQNTEAFF
TRBD1	TRBV29-1	-	TRBJ2-4	TGCAGCGTTGACGATGGGACAGGGGCTTCCAAAAACATTCAGTACTTC	CSVDDGTGASKNIQYF
-	TRBV30	few	TRBJ1-1	TGTGCCCAGGACAGGAACACTGAAGCTTTCTTT	CAQDRNTEAFF
TRBD1	TRBV5-4	-	TRBJ1-2	TGTGCCAGCAGCTCCCAAGGGGGCTTTAACTATGGCTACACCTTC	CASSSQGGFNYGYTF
TRBD2	TRBV9	-	TRBJ2-6	TGTGCCAGCAGCGTAACCCTTCCGGGGGGTGGGGCCAACGTCCTGACTTTC	CASSVTLPGGGANVLTF
TRBD1	TRBV4-3	-	TRBJ1-1	TGCGCCAGCAGCCAAGAACCACAGGGGGCGGGCACTGAAGCTTTCTTT	CASSQEPQGAGTEAFF
-	TRBV7-9	-	TRBJ1-1	TGTGCCAGCAGCTTGGGTCCCCAGGGAAATAATGAAGCTTTCTTT	CASSLGPQGNNEAFF
-	TRBV7-9	-	TRBJ2-1	TGTGCCAGCAGCCCCTTGTCCTACAATGAGCAGTTCTTC	CASSPLSYNEQFF
TRBD1	TRBV25-1	-	TRBJ2-1	TGTGCCAGCAGCCGAATTGGGACAGGGGGCAATGAGCAGTTCTTC	CASSRIGTGGNEQFF
TRBD1	TRBV5-1	few	TRBJ1-6	TGCGCCAGCAGGTCCGGACAGGGGCAAAATTCACCCCTCCACTTT	CASRSGQGQNSPLHF
TRBD2	TRBV5-1	-	TRBJ2-7	TGCGCCAGCAGCGAGGGACTAGCTGGGGACGAGCAGTACTTC	CASSEGLAGDEQYF
-	TRBV6-6	-	TRBJ1-5	TGTGCCAGCAGTAACAGGGACATTAGCAATCAGCCCCAGCATTTT	CASSNRDISNQPQHF
TRBD1	TRBV5-1	few	TRBJ2-6	TGCGCCAGCAGCTTGGTTGGGACAGGGGATTTCTCTGGGGCCAACGTCCTGACTTTC	CASSLVGTGDFSGANVLTF
-	TRBV7-2	-	TRBJ2-2	TGTGCCAGCAGCCCCGGCCTCCTCGGGTTCGGGGAGCTGTTTTTT	CASSPGLLGFGELFF
-	TRBV27	-	TRBJ1-6	TGTGCCAGCAGGGACAGAAATTCACCCCTCCACTTT	CASRDRNSPLHF
-	TRBV14	-	TRBJ1-1	TGTGCCAGCAGCCAACGGGAAATGGACACTGAAGCTTTCTTT	CASSQREMDTEAFF
-	TRBV19	-	TRBJ1-1	TGTGCCAGTCGGGAGTCAATGAACACTGAAGCTTTCTTT	CASRESMNTEAFF
TRBD1	TRBV4-1	-	TRBJ1-5	TGCGCCAGCAGCCAAGAACCGCAGGGGGCCCGGAATCAGCCCCAGCATTTT	CASSQEPQGARNQPQHF
-	TRBV4-2	-	TRBJ1-2	TGTGCCAGCAGCCAAAGGGGACTGGGACCGGCCTCTGGCTACACCTTC	CASSQRGLGPASGYTF
TRBD2	TRBV19	-	TRBJ2-1	TGTGCCAGTACCGCGGCGGGAGCCTACAATGAGCAGTTCTTC	CASTAAGAYNEQFF
TRBD1	TRBV18	-	TRBJ1-5	TGTGCCAGCTCACCTAGGGGACAGGCCTCAGATCAGCCCCAGCATTTT	CASSPRGQASDQPQHF
-	TRBV10-1	-	TRBJ2-2	TGCGCCAGCAGTGAAGGGACACTTAACACCGGGGAGCTGTTTTTT	CASSEGTLNTGELFF
TRBD1	TRBV5-1	once	TRBJ2-3	TGCGCCAGCAGCTTGGCACGGACAGGGGTAGATACGCAGTATTTT	CASSLARTGVDTQYF
TRBD1	TRBV7-2	-	TRBJ2-6	TGTGCCAGCCAGGACAGGGCTGGTGGGGCCAACGTCCTGACTTTC	CASQDRAGGANVLTF
-	TRBV6-1	few	TRBJ1-2	TGTGCCAGCACCCTGACAGTGAACTATGGCTACACCTTC	CASTLTVNYGYTF
-	TRBV7-2	-	TRBJ1-2	TGTGCCAGCAGCTTAGATGGGGGCTCTTATGGCTACACCTTC	CASSLDGGSYGYTF
TRBD2	TRBV19	few	TRBJ2-2	TGTGCCTCCGCCGGGGGGTGGAACACCGGGGAGCTGTTTTTT	CASAGGWNTGELFF
-	TRBV6-1	-	TRBJ2-7	TGTGCCAGCAGTGAGAATTCCGGTAGCTCCTACGAGCAGTACTTC	CASSENSGSSYEQYF
-	TRBV5-1	-	TRBJ1-1	TGCGCCAGCAACGGGGGTGAGATGAACACTGAAGCTTTCTTT	CASNGGEMNTEAFF
TRBD1	TRBV6-5	-	TRBJ1-1	TGTGCCAGCAGTCCCGGGACAGGGAACACCGGAGGAGCTTTCTTT	CASSPGTGNTGGAFF
TRBD1	TRBV30	-	TRBJ1-1	TGTGCCTGGAGTACAACAGGGGGAAAAACTGAAGCTTTCTTT	CAWSTTGGKTEAFF
TRBD1	TRBV11-2	once	TRBJ1-5	TGTGCCAGCAGCCCAGGGACAGGGTCGAATCAGCCCCAGCATTTT	CASSPGTGSNQPQHF
TRBD2	TRBV28	once	TRBJ2-7	TGTGCCAGCAGACTAGCGGGTACCTACGAGCAGTACTTC	CASRLAGTYEQYF
-	TRBV2	-	TRBJ2-3	TGTGCCAGCAGGGAGGCGGCGGGGTTGACAGATACGCAGTATTTT	CASREAAGLTDTQYF
TRBD2	TRBV6-6	few	TRBJ2-7	TGTGCCAGCCTGACTAGCGGGAGCTCCTACGAGCAGTACTTC	CASLTSGSSYEQYF
TRBD2	TRBV28	-	TRBJ2-2	TGTGCCGGGGGGACTAGCGGGATAGCAGGGGAGCTGTTTTTT	CAGGTSGIAGELFF
TRBD1	TRBV5-1	-	TRBJ2-1	TGCGCCAGCCAACCCCGGGACAGGGGCTTCAATGAGCAGTTCTTC	CASQPRDRGFNEQFF
-	TRBV5-6	few	TRBJ2-3	TGTGCCAGCAGCTTGGACCAGTTTAGCACAGATACGCAGTATTTT	CASSLDQFSTDTQYF
TRBD1	TRBV2	-	TRBJ2-7	TGTGCCAGCAGTCGGACAGGGTACTACGAGCAGTACTTC	CASSRTGYYEQYF
-	TRBV27	-	TRBJ2-2	TGTGCCAGCAGTTTATCCCGGGTGCGGACCGGGGAGCTGTTTTTT	CASSLSRVRTGELFF
TRBD1	TRBV14	-	TRBJ1-2	TGTGCCAGCAGGCCCGGGACAGGCTTTGGCTACACCTTC	CASRPGTGFGYTF
-	TRBV7-2	-	TRBJ2-1	TGTGCCAGCAGCTTAGCCGGGACTGGAGGCTTCAATGAGCAGTTCTTC	CASSLAGTGGFNEQFF
-	TRBV28	-	TRBJ1-3	TGTGCCAGCAGTTTATCTTCCAGGCCCGACACCATATATTTT	CASSLSSRPDTIYF